The 8 T cell receptor beta chains below come from one sample, sequenced in a study of cytomegalovirus exposure and HLA in healthy donors. PCR was performed using 60 Vbeta and 13 Jbeta primers. Produced via immunoSEQ multiplex PCR; TCRdb's table is partial and in-frame only. This table holds about 250,000 clones, about 66% found once. The sample comprised PBMCs. These TCRs come from a female donor in good health and CMV-seronegative.

As to this clone: A junction end diverges from the germline sequence, so it may reflect a read error. This rearrangement joins TRBV7-9 to TRBJ2-7, with 10 bases lining up with TRBD1. The CDR3 totals 16 residues. CDR1 SEHNR and CDR2 FQNEAQ come from the germline V gene (reference sequence). This CDR3 is CSSSKGGQGLSYEQYF. Written as DNA, the CDR3 is TGTTCCAGCAGCAAAGGGGGACAGGGGCTCTCCTACGAGCAGTACTTC.

This clone occurred once. The CDR3 sequence is CASSLSHHQPQHF. The CDR3 nucleotides read TGTGCCAGCAGTTTATCCCATCATCAGCCCCAGCATTTT. The rearrangement uses TRBV27 and TRBJ1-5, with D uncertain. V was pared by 0 bases and J by 5 bases, with 5 bases between. The CDR3 has 13 residues. Germline V gives CDR1 MNHEY, CDR2 SMNVEV (reference sequence).

The V and J genes are TRBV5-6 and TRBJ1-1, with 7 bases that match TRBD1. The CDR3 loop spans 13 amino acids. The germline V gene has CDR1 SGHDT and CDR2 YYEEEE. J lost 9 bases, V lost 2 bases, and 7 bases had no gene match. CDR3 DNA: TGTGCCAGCAGCTTTCCCCGACAGGGAAAAGCTTTCTTT. This encodes CASSFPRQGKAFF. The variable domain in full, completed from reference TRBV5-6 and TRBJ1-1, reads DAGVTQSPTHLIKTRGQQVTLRCSPKSGHDTVSWYQQALGQGPQFIFQYYEEEERQRGNFPDRFSGHQFPNYSSELNVNALLLGDSALYLCASSFPRQGKAFFGQGTRLTVV.

The CDR3, as DNA: TGTGCCAGCAGCGACTCAGGGGGCAATCAGCCCCAGCATTTT. This encodes CASSDSGGNQPQHF. This rearrangement joins TRBV9 to TRBJ1-5; TRBD1 might be the D (6 bases). The CDR3 has 14 amino acids. Germline lookup yields CDR1 SGDLS and CDR2 YYNGEE. Trimming took off 3 bases at V and 2 bases at J, with 9 bases between the two ends. The full variable domain, with the rest looked up from reference TRBV9 and TRBJ1-5, is DSGVTQTPKHLITATGQRVTLRCSPRSGDLSVYWYQQSLDQGLQFLIQYYNGEERAKGNILERFSAQQFPDLHSELNLSSLELGDSALYFCASSDSGGNQPQHFGDGTRLSIL.

This clone was observed a few times. V is TRBV13 and J is TRBJ1-1; 10 bases align to TRBD1. V shed 5 bases and J 4 bases; nucleotides not matched to a gene: 7. CDR3 size: 15 residues. Germline V gene lookup returns CDR1 PRHDT and CDR2 FYEKMQ (reference sequence). The CDR3 region is CASSPEGQGRTEAFF. DNA of the CDR3: TGTGCCAGCAGCCCTGAGGGACAGGGGCGCACTGAAGCTTTCTTT.

The chain uses TRBV15 and TRBJ1-5; maybe TRBD1 (5 bases). CDR3 length: 14 residues. Per the germline V gene, CDR1 is LNHNV and CDR2 is YYDKDF (reference sequence). V shed 1 base and J shed 4 bases, with 8 bases lying between them. The CDR3 DNA is TGTGCCACCAGCAGAGGTGGGGGGAATCAGCCCCAGCATTTT. It yields the protein CATSRGGGNQPQHF.

V and J are TRBV5-1 and TRBJ2-5, with D maybe TRBD1 (6 bases). This CDR3 contains 16 residues. From germline, CDR1 is SGHRS and CDR2 YFSETQ. The V end lost 0 bases, the J end lost 6 bases, and 18 bases lay between the germline ends. CDR3 region: CASSLGMQGKMQTQYF. DNA for the CDR3: TGCGCCAGCAGCTTGGGTATGCAGGGGAAAATGCAGACCCAGTACTTC.

CDR3 sequence reads: CASSFGTDYGYTF. Written as DNA, the CDR3 is TGCGCCAGCAGCTTCGGGACAGACTATGGCTACACCTTC. V usage is TRBV5-1 and J usage is TRBJ1-2; 7 bases align to TRBD1. V dropped 2 bases and J dropped 3; count of bases not matched to a gene: 1. The CDR3 has 13 amino acids. CDR1 SGHRS and CDR2 YFSETQ come from the germline V gene. Full variable domain (remainder filled in from reference TRBV5-1 and TRBJ1-2): KAGVTQTPRYLIKTRGQQVTLSCSPISGHRSVSWYQQTPGQGLQFLFEYFSETQRNKGNFPGRFSGRQFSNSRSEMNVSTLELGDSALYLCASSFGTDYGYTFGSGTRLTVV.